Listed here are 9 T cell receptor beta chains from one sample, sequenced in a study of blood T cell repertoires in COVID-19. Sequenced by immunoSEQ multiplex PCR; TCRdb stores in-frame clones only, minus some. The top ten hold 43% of the sample, which has 60,000 to 70,000 clones, about nine tenths seen once. The sample comprised peripheral blood. These TCRs come from a woman aged 55-69 years with COVID-19, enrolled during active disease.

The V and J genes are TRBV5-4 and TRBJ1-1; 7 bases align to TRBD1. V lost 4 bases, J lost 4 bases, and 7 bases stayed unmatched. The germline V gene has CDR1 SGHNT and CDR2 YYREEE (reference sequence). The length of the CDR3 is 14 residues. The CDR3 loop is CASSRSTGSTEAFF. The DNA for the CDR3 is TGTGCCAGCAGCCGATCGACAGGGAGCACTGAAGCTTTCTTT.

V is TRBV7-8 and J is TRBJ2-3; D gene ambiguous. Germline V lookup: CDR1 SGHVS, CDR2 FQNEAQ. The CDR3 covers 16 residues. Trimming pared 4 bases from V and 0 bases from J, leaving 14 bases between. This CDR3 is CASSSVITESTDTQYF. For the CDR3, the DNA is TGTGCCAGCAGCTCCGTTATAACGGAGAGCACAGATACGCAGTATTTT.

V is TRBV30 and J is TRBJ2-2, with no clear D. Germline-derived CDR1 and CDR2 are GTSNPN and SVGIG (reference sequence). The CDR3 spans 13 residues. Trimming took off 3 bases at V and 4 bases at J, with 9 bases between the two ends. The CDR3 DNA follows: TGTGCCTGGAGCACCCTAGGCACCGGGGAGCTGTTTTTT. This sequence encodes CAWSTLGTGELFF.

This clone was seen a handful of times. This sequence joins TRBV11-1 and TRBJ1-6; the match to TRBD1 covers 8 bases. This CDR3 has 15 amino acids. Germline V lookup: CDR1 SGHAT, CDR2 FQDESV (reference sequence). The ends lost 5 bases at V and 6 bases at J; junction bases unmatched: 6. The CDR3, as DNA: TGTGCCAGCAGCCCCAGCACAGGGGGTAATTCACCCCTCCACTTT. Residues: CASSPSTGGNSPLHF.

This chain links TRBV6-5 with TRBJ1-2, with a possible D match to TRBD1 (6 bases). The CDR3 is 13 residues long. V was clipped by 0 bases and J by 4 bases, with 6 bases between them. CDR1 MNHEY and CDR2 SVGAGI come from the germline V gene. DNA of the CDR3: TGTGCCAGCAGTTACTCGACAGGCTATGGCTACACCTTC. Protein sequence: CASSYSTGYGYTF.

The chain links TRBV19 to TRBJ2-5, with D possibly TRBD2 on 6 matching bases. The CDR3 contains 15 residues. Germline V gene lookup returns CDR1 LNHDA and CDR2 SQIVND (reference sequence). Trimming stripped 5 bases from V and 7 bases from J, with 20 bases between. The CDR3 nucleotides are TGTGCCAGTAGTGTTTCCCGGGACGCCGGGGGGACCCAGTACTTC. Protein sequence: CASSVSRDAGGTQYF.

The V call is TRBV5-1, the J call TRBJ2-7; D gene ambiguous. The CDR3 loop spans 14 amino acids. CDR1 is SGHRS, CDR2 YFSETQ, per germline. Trimming took off 4 bases at V and 1 base at J, with 12 bases between the two ends. This chain's CDR3 is CASSPERFSYEQYF. CDR3 nucleotide sequence: TGCGCCAGCAGCCCTGAGAGGTTTTCCTACGAGCAGTACTTC.

Notes on this clone: Other DNA sequences within the sample encode an identical CDR3. J is TRBJ1-5 and V is TRBV7-9; 7 bases match TRBD1. Per germline, CDR1 SEHNR and CDR2 FQNEAQ (reference sequence). The CDR3 is 14 residues long. V shed 3 bases, J shed 6 bases, and the junction held 5 bases outside the gene matches. CDR3 nucleotide sequence: TGTGCCAGCAGCTTGGGGCAGGGGGGTCAGCCCCAGCATTTT. This gives the protein CASSLGQGGQPQHF. Based on the CDR3 plus reference TRBV7-9 and TRBJ1-5, the full variable domain is DTGVSQNPRHKITKRGQNVTFRCDPISEHNRLYWYRQTLGQGPEFLTYFQNEAQLEKSRLLSDRFSAERPKGSFSTLEIQRTEQGDSAMYLCASSLGQGGQPQHFGDGTRLSIL.

This chain connects TRBV7-2 to TRBJ2-5; 10 bases fit TRBD2. In germline, CDR1 is SGHTA, CDR2 FQGNSA. CDR3 length: 17 amino acids. Trimming at V came to 5 bases and at J to 2 bases, leaving 11 bases not matched to a gene. The DNA for the CDR3 is TGTGCCAGCAGCCGGCAGAGGGCTAGCGGGGGACAAGAGACCCAGTACTTC. It yields the protein CASSRQRASGGQETQYF.